A selection of T cell receptor beta chains follows, all from one sample in a study of T cells in localized non-small cell lung cancer. TCRdb's copy holds only in-frame clones and misses some; the assay was immunoSEQ multiplex PCR. The sample lists tens of thousands of clones; more than 80% were seen once. The sample here was peripheral blood, taken before any cancer treatment. All receptors derive from a female donor aged 60 or older with stage I lung adenocarcinoma. The CDR3 runs from the conserved cysteine through the conserved F or W. Fields, in order: J gene, clone size, V gene, D gene, CDR3 protein, CDR3 DNA. D genes are given only for firm matches. Clone size is not always given. Where it is, it says once, few, many or a class for expanded clones.

J: TRBJ1-1; size: NA; V: TRBV19; D: TRBD1; CDR3: CASSRGTGQRLTEAFF; DNA: TGTGCCAGTAGTAGGGGGACAGGTCAACGCCTCACTGAAGCTTTCTTT
J: TRBJ1-1; size: once; V: TRBV27; D: NA; CDR3: CASSLTGFRSATEAFF; DNA: TGTGCCAGCAGTTTAACAGGGTTTAGATCGGCCACTGAAGCTTTCTTT
J: TRBJ2-7; size: once; V: TRBV5-1; D: TRBD1; CDR3: CASSTGQGLYEQYF; DNA: TGCGCCAGCAGCACTGGACAGGGTCTCTACGAGCAGTACTTC
J: TRBJ1-6; size: NA; V: TRBV10-2; D: NA; CDR3: CASSESQGSASPLHF; DNA: TGCGCCAGCAGTGAGTCTCAGGGGAGTGCGTCACCCCTCCACTTT
J: TRBJ2-3; size: NA; V: TRBV28; D: NA; CDR3: CASRIEGRWGTQYF; DNA: TGTGCCAGCAGGATTGAAGGGAGGTGGGGAACGCAGTATTTT
J: TRBJ1-4; size: once; V: TRBV2; D: NA; CDR3: CASGREMAGEKLFF; DNA: TGTGCCAGCGGCCGGGAGATGGCGGGTGAAAAACTGTTTTTT
J: TRBJ2-2; size: NA; V: TRBV25-1; D: TRBD1; CDR3: CASSDKRGQGRRGELFF; DNA: TGTGCCAGCAGTGACAAGAGGGGACAGGGGAGGAGGGGGGAGCTGTTTTTT
J: TRBJ2-7; size: NA; V: TRBV7-8; D: NA; CDR3: CASSARDISYEQYF; DNA: TGTGCCAGCAGCGCCCGGGATATCTCCTACGAGCAGTACTTC
J: TRBJ1-5; size: NA; V: TRBV18; D: NA; CDR3: CASSPDGNQPQHF; DNA: TGTGCCAGCTCACCGGATGGCAATCAGCCCCAGCATTTT
J: TRBJ1-1; size: NA; V: TRBV5-4; D: NA; CDR3: CASSSRVNTEAFF; DNA: TGTGCCAGCAGCTCGAGGGTGAACACTGAAGCTTTCTTT
J: TRBJ1-3; size: NA; V: TRBV27; D: NA; CDR3: CASTPTNGPGNTIYF; DNA: TGTGCCAGCACCCCGACAAACGGGCCCGGAAACACCATATATTTT
J: TRBJ2-3; size: NA; V: TRBV7-6; D: TRBD2; CDR3: CASSLGLAGEASTDTQYF; DNA: TGTGCCAGCAGCCTCGGACTAGCGGGGGAGGCGTCCACAGATACGCAGTATTTT
J: TRBJ1-6; size: NA; V: TRBV5-6; D: NA; CDR3: CASSHRQSQWGSPLHF; DNA: TGTGCCAGCAGTCATCGACAGTCTCAATGGGGGTCACCCCTCCACTTT
J: TRBJ2-2; size: NA; V: TRBV6-5; D: NA; CDR3: CASRSVGNTGELFF; DNA: TGTGCCAGCAGATCGGTTGGGAACACCGGGGAGCTGTTTTTT
J: TRBJ1-1; size: once; V: TRBV13; D: NA; CDR3: CASSRGTWNTEAFF; DNA: TGTGCCAGCAGCCGTGGGACGTGGAACACTGAAGCTTTCTTT
J: TRBJ2-2; size: NA; V: TRBV29-1; D: TRBD2; CDR3: CSGSWRGGGTGELFF; DNA: TGCAGCGGCTCGTGGCGGGGGGGCGGCACCGGGGAGCTGTTTTTT
J: TRBJ1-3; size: NA; V: TRBV7-3; D: TRBD1; CDR3: CASSRQGDGNTIYF; DNA: TGTGCCAGCAGCCGACAGGGGGATGGAAACACCATATATTTT
J: TRBJ2-3; size: NA; V: TRBV9; D: NA; CDR3: CASSVGGVGTDTQYF; DNA: TGTGCCAGCAGCGTAGGAGGAGTAGGAACAGATACGCAGTATTTT
J: TRBJ2-7; size: NA; V: TRBV11-3; D: NA; CDR3: CASSLLPDINAPQYF; DNA: TGTGCCAGCAGCTTATTGCCGGACATCAACGCCCCGCAGTACTTC
J: TRBJ1-2; size: NA; V: TRBV19; D: TRBD1; CDR3: CARVQGAYGYTF; DNA: TGTGCCAGGGTACAGGGGGCCTATGGCTACACCTTC
J: TRBJ1-3; size: NA; V: TRBV6-5; D: NA; CDR3: CASSSALASGNTIYF; DNA: TGTGCCAGCAGCTCGGCTTTGGCCTCTGGAAACACCATATATTTT
J: TRBJ2-3; size: NA; V: TRBV10-3; D: TRBD2; CDR3: CAISGLAGNTDTQYF; DNA: TGTGCCATCTCTGGACTAGCGGGGAACACAGATACGCAGTATTTT
J: TRBJ1-4; size: NA; V: TRBV5-1; D: TRBD1; CDR3: CASSRGQRLGTNEKLFF; DNA: TGCGCCAGCAGCCGGGGACAGCGACTGGGAACTAATGAAAAACTGTTTTTT
J: TRBJ1-1; size: NA; V: TRBV7-9; D: NA; CDR3: CASSSGNRVPNTEAFF; DNA: TGTGCCAGCAGCTCCGGAAACAGGGTCCCGAACACTGAAGCTTTCTTT
J: TRBJ1-1; size: NA; V: TRBV7-9; D: NA; CDR3: CASSDRQEGLGTEAFF; DNA: TGTGCCAGCAGCGATCGACAGGAGGGGTTGGGCACTGAAGCTTTCTTT
J: TRBJ1-6; size: NA; V: TRBV28; D: TRBD1; CDR3: CASSPRGGRGSPLHF; DNA: TGTGCCAGCAGCCCAAGAGGGGGCAGGGGGTCACCCCTCCACTTT
J: TRBJ1-3; size: NA; V: TRBV5-6; D: NA; CDR3: CASSKPSGNTIYF; DNA: TGTGCCAGCAGCAAGCCCAGCGGAAACACCATATATTTT
J: TRBJ2-2; size: NA; V: TRBV14; D: TRBD2; CDR3: CASSQGTSERGELFF; DNA: TGTGCCAGCAGCCAAGGGACTAGCGAGCGGGGGGAGCTGTTTTTT
J: TRBJ2-5; size: NA; V: TRBV7-3; D: NA; CDR3: CASSPNGVGTQYF; DNA: TGTGCCAGCAGCCCCAATGGGGTTGGGACCCAGTACTTC
J: TRBJ2-5; size: NA; V: TRBV5-4; D: NA; CDR3: CASSWDIVSSGRETQYF; DNA: TGTGCCAGCAGTTGGGACATAGTTTCTTCGGGGCGAGAGACCCAGTACTTC
J: TRBJ2-2; size: NA; V: TRBV6-1; D: NA; CDR3: CASSPTALNTGELFF; DNA: TGTGCCAGCAGTCCGACAGCGCTCAACACCGGGGAGCTGTTTTTT
J: TRBJ1-1; size: few; V: TRBV7-9; D: NA; CDR3: CASSFPRGAFTEAFF; DNA: TGTGCCAGCAGCTTCCCCCGGGGGGCGTTCACTGAAGCTTTCTTT
J: TRBJ1-3; size: NA; V: TRBV5-1; D: TRBD1; CDR3: CASSLEQGPGNTIYF; DNA: TGCGCCAGCAGCTTGGAACAGGGGCCTGGAAACACCATATATTTT
J: TRBJ2-3; size: NA; V: TRBV4-1; D: TRBD2; CDR3: CASSQGGGGRDTQYF; DNA: TGCGCCAGCAGCCAAGGGGGGGGTGGCAGGGATACGCAGTATTTT
J: TRBJ2-5; size: NA; V: TRBV10-3; D: TRBD2; CDR3: CATGASGGQETQYF; DNA: TGTGCCACCGGGGCTAGCGGGGGGCAAGAGACCCAGTACTTC
J: TRBJ1-3; size: NA; V: TRBV7-9; D: NA; CDR3: CASSLDRTASGNTIYF; DNA: TGTGCCAGCAGCTTAGATAGAACGGCCTCTGGAAACACCATATATTTT
J: TRBJ2-1; size: NA; V: TRBV5-1; D: TRBD2; CDR3: CASSSLAGGGNEQFF; DNA: TGCGCCAGCAGTTCCTTGGCGGGGGGAGGGAATGAGCAGTTCTTC
J: TRBJ1-6; size: NA; V: TRBV6-6; D: NA; CDR3: CASTLNGRSSPLHF; DNA: TGTGCCAGCACTCTCAACGGGCGGTCTTCACCCCTCCACTTT
J: TRBJ2-3; size: NA; V: TRBV19; D: NA; CDR3: CASSTGWLTDTQYF; DNA: TGTGCCAGTAGTACGGGTTGGCTCACAGATACGCAGTATTTT
J: TRBJ2-7; size: once; V: TRBV6-5; D: NA; CDR3: CASRPSTGLPYEQYF; DNA: TGTGCCAGCAGACCCTCAACAGGGTTGCCCTACGAGCAGTACTTC
J: TRBJ1-4; size: NA; V: TRBV6-6; D: TRBD1; CDR3: CASSLQGADEKLFF; DNA: TGTGCCAGCAGTTTACAGGGGGCTGATGAAAAACTGTTTTTT
J: TRBJ2-5; size: NA; V: TRBV18; D: TRBD2; CDR3: CASSPLSGGRQETQYF; DNA: TGTGCCAGCTCACCACTTAGCGGGGGGCGACAAGAGACCCAGTACTTC
J: TRBJ1-2; size: NA; V: TRBV28; D: NA; CDR3: CASSFQGGYTF; DNA: TGTGCCAGCAGTTTCCAGGGGGGCTACACCTTC
J: TRBJ1-3; size: NA; V: TRBV5-8; D: NA; CDR3: CASARSLISGNTIYF; DNA: TGTGCCAGCGCCAGGAGCCTAATCTCTGGAAACACCATATATTTT
J: TRBJ2-7; size: once; V: TRBV2; D: NA; CDR3: CASSEGGAAYEQYF; DNA: TGTGCCAGCAGTGAAGGGGGTGCGGCCTACGAGCAGTACTTC
J: TRBJ2-5; size: NA; V: TRBV25-1; D: NA; CDR3: CASSGDREGGETQYF; DNA: TGTGCCAGCAGTGGAGACAGGGAGGGTGGGGAGACCCAGTACTTC
J: TRBJ2-3; size: NA; V: TRBV4-1; D: TRBD1; CDR3: CASSRLGQGSTDTQYF; DNA: TGCGCCAGCAGCCGCCTAGGACAGGGTAGCACAGATACGCAGTATTTT
J: TRBJ2-3; size: NA; V: TRBV4-1; D: NA; CDR3: CASSQEGFRIPDTQYF; DNA: TGCGCCAGCAGCCAAGAGGGCTTCAGGATTCCAGATACGCAGTATTTT
J: TRBJ2-1; size: NA; V: TRBV11-3; D: TRBD2; CDR3: CASSSGLAGDNEQFF; DNA: TGTGCCAGCAGCTCGGGACTAGCGGGGGATAATGAGCAGTTCTTC
J: TRBJ2-1; size: NA; V: TRBV9; D: TRBD1; CDR3: CASSANPASGTATWAEQFF; DNA: TGTGCCAGCAGCGCGAACCCCGCATCCGGGACAGCAACTTGGGCTGAGCAGTTCTTC
J: TRBJ2-3; size: NA; V: TRBV28; D: NA; CDR3: CASWGGQGRYF; DNA: TGTGCCAGTTGGGGGGGGCAGGGAAGGTATTTT
J: TRBJ1-5; size: NA; V: TRBV6-6; D: NA; CDR3: CASSYRPNQPQHF; DNA: TGTGCCAGCAGTTACCGACCTAATCAGCCCCAGCATTTT